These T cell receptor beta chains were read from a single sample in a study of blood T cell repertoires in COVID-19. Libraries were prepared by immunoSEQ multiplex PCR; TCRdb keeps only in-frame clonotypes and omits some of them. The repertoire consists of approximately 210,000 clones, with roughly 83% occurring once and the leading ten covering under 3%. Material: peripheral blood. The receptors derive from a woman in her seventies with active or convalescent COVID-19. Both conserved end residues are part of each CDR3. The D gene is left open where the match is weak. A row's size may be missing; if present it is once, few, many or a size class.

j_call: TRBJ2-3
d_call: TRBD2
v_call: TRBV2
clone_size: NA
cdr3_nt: TGTGCCAGCAGTGAAGCCTCTAGCGGCCTAAGCACAGATACGCAGTATTTT
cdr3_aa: CASSEASSGLSTDTQYF

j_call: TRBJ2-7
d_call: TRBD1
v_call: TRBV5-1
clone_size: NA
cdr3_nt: TGCGCCAGCAGCGTGTCTTCCGGGACAGGGTCGGGGGAGCAGTACTTC
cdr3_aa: CASSVSSGTGSGEQYF

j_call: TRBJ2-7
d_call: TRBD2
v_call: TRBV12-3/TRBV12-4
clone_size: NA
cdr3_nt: TGTGCCAGCAGTTTGACGGGAGGGGGCGAGCAGTACTTC
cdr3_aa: CASSLTGGGEQYF

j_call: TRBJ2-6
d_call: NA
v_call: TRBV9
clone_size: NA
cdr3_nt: TGTGCCAGCACCCCCCGGGACTCACGGATAAATTCTGGGGCCAACGTCCTGACTTTC
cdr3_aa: CASTPRDSRINSGANVLTF

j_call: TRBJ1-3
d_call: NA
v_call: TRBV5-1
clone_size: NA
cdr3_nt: TGCGCCAGCAGCTTGGATCGGGACTCTGGAAACACCATATATTTT
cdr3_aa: CASSLDRDSGNTIYF

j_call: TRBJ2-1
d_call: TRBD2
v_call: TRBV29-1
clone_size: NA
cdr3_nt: TGCAGCGTTGACCCGGGACTAGTGATCTATGAGCAGTTCTTC
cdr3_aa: CSVDPGLVIYEQFF

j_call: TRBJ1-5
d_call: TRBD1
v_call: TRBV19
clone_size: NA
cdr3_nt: TGTGCCAGTAGCTCGGGACAGTTAAGAGATAGCAATCAGCCCCAGCATTTT
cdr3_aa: CASSSGQLRDSNQPQHF

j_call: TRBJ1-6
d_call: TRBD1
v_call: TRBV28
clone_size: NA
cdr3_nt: TGTGCCAGCAGGTCTCGACAGGGCGCCTATAATTCACCCCTCCACTTT
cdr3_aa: CASRSRQGAYNSPLHF

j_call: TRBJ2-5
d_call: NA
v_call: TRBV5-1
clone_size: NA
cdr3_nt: TGCGCCAGCACCAGGAACGCTCTGGTCCTTCAAGAGACCCAGTACTTC
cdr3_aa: CASTRNALVLQETQYF

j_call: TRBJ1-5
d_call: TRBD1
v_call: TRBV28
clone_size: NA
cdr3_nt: TGTGCCAGCAGACGACAGGGGGCCAATCAGCCCCAGCATTTT
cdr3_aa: CASRRQGANQPQHF

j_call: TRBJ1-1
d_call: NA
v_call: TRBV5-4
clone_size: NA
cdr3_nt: TGTGCCAGCAGGCGGGCGGGGGAACACCCTGAAGCTTTCTTT
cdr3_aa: CASRRAGEHPEAFF

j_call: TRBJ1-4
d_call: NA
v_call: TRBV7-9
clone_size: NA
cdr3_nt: TGTGCCAGCAGCTTCCTCCGGGGGTCAACGGCAAATGAAAAACTGTTTTTT
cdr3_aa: CASSFLRGSTANEKLFF

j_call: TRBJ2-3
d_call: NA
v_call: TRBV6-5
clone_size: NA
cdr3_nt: TGTGCCAGCAGTTACGGGGGGAGAGGAGATACGCAGTATTTT
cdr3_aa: CASSYGGRGDTQYF

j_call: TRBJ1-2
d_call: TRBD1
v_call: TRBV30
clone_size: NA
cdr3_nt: TGTGCCTGCCTCATACAGGGGGGCGGCTACACCTTC
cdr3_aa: CACLIQGGGYTF

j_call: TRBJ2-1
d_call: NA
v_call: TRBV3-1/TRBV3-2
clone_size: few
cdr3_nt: TGTGCCAGCAGCCACAAATACAATGAGCAGTTCTTC
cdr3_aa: CASSHKYNEQFF

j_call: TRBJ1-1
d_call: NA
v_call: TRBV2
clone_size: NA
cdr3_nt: TGTGCCAGCAGTGTTTTAACTAACACTGAAGCTTTCTTT
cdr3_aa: CASSVLTNTEAFF

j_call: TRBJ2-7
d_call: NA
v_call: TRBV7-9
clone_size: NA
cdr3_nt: TGTGCCAGCACCAAGGAGGGGTCCTACGAGCAGTACTTC
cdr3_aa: CASTKEGSYEQYF

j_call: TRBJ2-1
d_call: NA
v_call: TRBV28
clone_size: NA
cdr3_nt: TGTGCCAGCCGGACCGGAGGAGCCTACAATGAGCAGTTCTTC
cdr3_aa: CASRTGGAYNEQFF

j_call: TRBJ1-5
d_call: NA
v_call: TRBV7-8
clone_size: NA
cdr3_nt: TGTGCCAGCAGCTTAATAGGTGGGGGGCAGCCCCAGCATTTT
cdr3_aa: CASSLIGGGQPQHF

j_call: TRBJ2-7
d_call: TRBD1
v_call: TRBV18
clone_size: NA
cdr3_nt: TGTGCCAGCTCACCCCCGGGACAGGGAAACTACGAGCAGTACTTC
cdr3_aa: CASSPPGQGNYEQYF

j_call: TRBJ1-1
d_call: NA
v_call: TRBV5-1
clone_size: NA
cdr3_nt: TGCGCCAGCAGCTTGGTTGTAGGGGGTGAAGCTTTCTTT
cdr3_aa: CASSLVVGGEAFF

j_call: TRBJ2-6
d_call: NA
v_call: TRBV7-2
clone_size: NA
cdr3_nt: TGTGCCAGCAGCTTAGACTTCGCGGGGGCGAGCTCTGGGGCCAACGTCCTGACTTTC
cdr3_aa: CASSLDFAGASSGANVLTF

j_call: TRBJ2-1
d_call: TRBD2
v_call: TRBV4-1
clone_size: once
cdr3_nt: TGCGCCAGCAGCCAAGTGCCACTAGCGGACCACAATGAGCAGTTCTTC
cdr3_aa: CASSQVPLADHNEQFF

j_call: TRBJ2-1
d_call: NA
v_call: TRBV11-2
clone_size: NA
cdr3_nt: TGTGCCAGCACCGAGGGAGTGAGCTTAAATGAGCAGTTCTTC
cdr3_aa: CASTEGVSLNEQFF

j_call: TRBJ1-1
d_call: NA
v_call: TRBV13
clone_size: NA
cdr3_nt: TGTGCCAGCAGCTTTCGTCGGCAGGGTGAAGCTTTCTTT
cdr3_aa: CASSFRRQGEAFF

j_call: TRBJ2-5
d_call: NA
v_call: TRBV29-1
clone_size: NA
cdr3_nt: TGCAGCGTCCAGGGCCAAGATGAGACCCAGTACTTC
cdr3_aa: CSVQGQDETQYF

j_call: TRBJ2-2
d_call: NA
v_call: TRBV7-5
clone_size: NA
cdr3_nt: TGTGTCAGAAGCTTAGGAGGACTAGCGGGAGGGTTGGGGACCGGGGAGCTGTTTTTT
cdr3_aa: CVRSLGGLAGGLGTGELFF

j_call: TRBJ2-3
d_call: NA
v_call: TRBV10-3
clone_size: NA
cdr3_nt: TGTGCCATCAGTGGGGGCCTTGAAAGCACAGATACGCAGTATTTT
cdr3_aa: CAISGGLESTDTQYF

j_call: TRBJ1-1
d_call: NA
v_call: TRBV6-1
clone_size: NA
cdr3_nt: TGTGCCAGCAGTGAAAGGGGAAACACTGAAGCTTTCTTT
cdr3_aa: CASSERGNTEAFF

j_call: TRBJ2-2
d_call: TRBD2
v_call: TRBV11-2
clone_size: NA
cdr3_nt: TGTGCCAGCAGCTTAGGGGCTAGCGGGACCGGGGAGCTGTTTTTT
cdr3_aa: CASSLGASGTGELFF

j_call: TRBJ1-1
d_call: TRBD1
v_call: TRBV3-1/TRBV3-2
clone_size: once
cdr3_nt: TGTGCCAGCAGCTCCCGACAGGGCGCGAACACTGAAGCTTTCTTT
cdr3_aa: CASSSRQGANTEAFF

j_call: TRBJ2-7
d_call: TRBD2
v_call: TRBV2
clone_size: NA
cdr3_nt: TGTGCCAGCAGTGGGGTAGCGGGGCCCTACGAGCAGTACTTC
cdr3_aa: CASSGVAGPYEQYF

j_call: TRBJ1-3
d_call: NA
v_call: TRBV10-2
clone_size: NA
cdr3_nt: TGCGCCAGCGACCTTGACAGGAGTGGAAACACCATATATTTT
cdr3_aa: CASDLDRSGNTIYF

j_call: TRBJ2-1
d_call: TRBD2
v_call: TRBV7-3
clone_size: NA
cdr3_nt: TGTGCCAGCAGCGATCTAGCGGGGAGGTCGTTCTTC
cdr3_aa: CASSDLAGRSFF

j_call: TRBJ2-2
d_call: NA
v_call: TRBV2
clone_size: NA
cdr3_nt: TGTGCCAGCAGTGAACAGGGACTGGCGAACACCGGGGAGCTGTTTTTT
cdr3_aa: CASSEQGLANTGELFF

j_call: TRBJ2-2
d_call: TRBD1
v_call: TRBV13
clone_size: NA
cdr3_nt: TGTGCCAGCAGCCCCGTCAGGACAGGGCCAACCGGGGAGCTGTTTTTT
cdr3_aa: CASSPVRTGPTGELFF

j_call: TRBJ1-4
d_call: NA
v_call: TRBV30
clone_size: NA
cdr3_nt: TGTGCCTGGAGTGCCAGGTTGAATGAAAAACTGTTTTTT
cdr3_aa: CAWSARLNEKLFF

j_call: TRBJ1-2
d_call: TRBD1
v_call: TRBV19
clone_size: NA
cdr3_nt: TGTGCCAGTACCCGGACAGGGGGCGCTTTTGGCTACACCTTC
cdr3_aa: CASTRTGGAFGYTF

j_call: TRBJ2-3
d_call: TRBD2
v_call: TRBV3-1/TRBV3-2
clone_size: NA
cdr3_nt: TGTGCCAGCAGCCAAGAAACGGGACTAGCTGGCACAGATACGCAGTATTTT
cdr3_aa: CASSQETGLAGTDTQYF

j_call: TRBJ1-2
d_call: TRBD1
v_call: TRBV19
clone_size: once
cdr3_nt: TGTGCCAGTAGTATAGATTCAAGACAGGGGATCTATGGCTACACCTTC
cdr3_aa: CASSIDSRQGIYGYTF

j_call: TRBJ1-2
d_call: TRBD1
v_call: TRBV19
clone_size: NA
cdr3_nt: TGTGCCACTGGACAGGCTAACTATGGCTACACCTTC
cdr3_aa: CATGQANYGYTF

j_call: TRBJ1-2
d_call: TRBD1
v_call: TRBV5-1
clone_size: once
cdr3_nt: TGCGCCAGCAGCCCTACCTCGGACAGGGGAAAAGGCTACACCTTC
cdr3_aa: CASSPTSDRGKGYTF

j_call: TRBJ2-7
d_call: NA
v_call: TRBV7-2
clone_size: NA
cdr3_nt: TGTGCCAGCAGCCCCAGGGGGGCCGGGGGCGAGCAGTACTTC
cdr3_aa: CASSPRGAGGEQYF

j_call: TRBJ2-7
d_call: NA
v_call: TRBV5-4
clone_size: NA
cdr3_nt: TGTGCCAGCAGCTTGCCAGGGGAGAGCTCCTACGAGCAGTACTTC
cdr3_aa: CASSLPGESSYEQYF

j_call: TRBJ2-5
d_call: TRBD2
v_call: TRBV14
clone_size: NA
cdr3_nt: TGTGCCAGCAGCCAATGGCCTAGCGGGGGCCCGGGGCAAGAGACCCAGTACTTC
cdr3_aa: CASSQWPSGGPGQETQYF

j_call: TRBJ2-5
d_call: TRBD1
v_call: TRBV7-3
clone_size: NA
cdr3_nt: TGTGCCAGCAGCTTCCAGGGGGCCGAGGAGACCCAGTACTTC
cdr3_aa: CASSFQGAEETQYF

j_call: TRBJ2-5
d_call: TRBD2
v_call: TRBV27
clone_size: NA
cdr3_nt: TGTGCCAGCAGTCTTAGCGGGGGGTCCCAAGAGACCCAGTACTTC
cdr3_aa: CASSLSGGSQETQYF

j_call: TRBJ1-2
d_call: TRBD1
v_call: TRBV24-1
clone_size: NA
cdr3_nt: TGTGCCACCAGTGGGAGGGACAGGGGGCGCCCCTATGGCTACACCTTC
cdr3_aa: CATSGRDRGRPYGYTF

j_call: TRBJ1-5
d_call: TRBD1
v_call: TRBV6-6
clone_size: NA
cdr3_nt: TGTGCCAGCAGTCCGCTCCGGGACAGGGATCAGCCCCAGCATTTT
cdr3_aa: CASSPLRDRDQPQHF

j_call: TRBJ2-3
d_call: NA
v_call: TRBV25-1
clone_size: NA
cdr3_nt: TGTGCCAGCAGGAGGGGTTGGGGGGGCGGCACAGATACGCAGTATTTT
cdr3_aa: CASRRGWGGGTDTQYF

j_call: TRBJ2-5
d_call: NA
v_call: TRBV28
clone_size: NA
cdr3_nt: TGTGCCAGCAGTTTGGCGACGGGGCAAGAGACCCAGTACTTC
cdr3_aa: CASSLATGQETQYF